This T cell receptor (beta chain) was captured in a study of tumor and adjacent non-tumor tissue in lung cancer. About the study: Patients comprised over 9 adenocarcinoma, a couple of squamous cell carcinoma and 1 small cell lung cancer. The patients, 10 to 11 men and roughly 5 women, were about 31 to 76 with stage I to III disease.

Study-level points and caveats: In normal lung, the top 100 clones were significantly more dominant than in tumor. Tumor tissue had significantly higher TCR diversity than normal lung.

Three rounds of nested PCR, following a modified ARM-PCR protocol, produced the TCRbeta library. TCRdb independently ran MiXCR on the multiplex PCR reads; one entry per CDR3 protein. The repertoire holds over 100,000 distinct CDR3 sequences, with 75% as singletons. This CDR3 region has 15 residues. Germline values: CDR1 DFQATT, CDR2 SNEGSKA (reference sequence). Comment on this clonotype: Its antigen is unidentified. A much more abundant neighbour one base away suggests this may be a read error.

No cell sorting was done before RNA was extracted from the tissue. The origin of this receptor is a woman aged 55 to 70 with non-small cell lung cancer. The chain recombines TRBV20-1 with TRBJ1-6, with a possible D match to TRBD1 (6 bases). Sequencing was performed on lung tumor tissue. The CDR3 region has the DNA TGCAGTGCTAGAGAACGGAACAGGGACAATTCACCCTTCCACTTT. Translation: CSARERNRDNSPFHF.